This record covers a single T cell receptor beta chain. V shed 4 bases and J shed 1 base, with 11 bases lying between them. Germline V CDR1 and CDR2: SGHTA, FQGNSA. This CDR3 has 15 amino acids. The data belong to a study of blood T cell repertoires in COVID-19. For the study at large: Collection of acute and convalescent COVID-19 samples took place in the United States, Italy and Spain. In each case, the material was cDNA or gDNA derived from T cells, B-cell-depleted T cells, or PBMCs.

In the original processing: Quantification of nucleated cells was approximated via reference gene primer amplification. Generated by immunoSEQ multiplex PCR, the TCRdb table keeps only in-frame clones and is missing some. The V and J calls and the clone size are those of that table, but D and trimming were determined from the DNA. This repertoire shows 75,000 to 80,000 clones, around 90% found once; its top ten account for around 40%. Sequenced: peripheral blood. The chain carries TRBV7-2 and TRBJ1-5; tentative D call: TRBD1 (5 bases). This TCR was recovered from a human donor in a cohort sampled during active COVID-19. The CDR3 protein is CASSSTAQSNQPQHF. The CDR3 DNA sequence: TGTGCCAGCAGCTCGACAGCGCAGAGCAATCAGCCCCAGCATTTT.